This T cell receptor (beta chain) was sequenced during a study of blood T cell repertoires in COVID-19. The repertoire was sequenced with immunoSEQ multiplex PCR; TCRdb's copy has only in-frame clones and lacks some. The table records about 480,000 clones, 85% to 90% of them present only once. V dropped 4 bases and J dropped 8; count of bases not matched to a gene: 13. The germline V gene encodes CDR1 LGHDT and CDR2 YNNKEL (reference sequence). The CDR3 length is 17 residues. The sequenced material came from peripheral blood. The rearrangement links TRBV3-1 (or the pseudogene TRBV3-2) to TRBJ1-6; 8 positions match TRBD1. This clonotype was sampled from a man aged 18 to 29 with COVID-19, enrolled during active disease. The CDR3 here is CASSPWTGRIGHSPLHF. CDR3 nucleotide sequence: TGTGCCAGCAGCCCTTGGACAGGGCGGATCGGTCATTCACCCCTCCACTTT.